This TCR beta chain is from a study of blood T cell repertoires in COVID-19 (dated by TCRdb to 2019 to 2021). About the full investigation: Samples from collaborators originated in the United States, Italy and Spain and spanned both the acute and convalescent phases of COVID-19. The material from the prospective study consisted of cDNA or gDNA derived from T cells, B-cell-depleted T cells, or PBMCs. Deeply sampled blood TCRbeta repertoires from subjects exposed to, actively infected with, or recovered from COVID-19 were included in the dataset. The repertoires were made available in a free public database intended to serve as a resource for research on the immune response to SARS-CoV-2. Samples came from the ongoing ImmuneRACE study (first 160 participants) plus 1,254 subjects from 6 global collaborators. A de-identified subject ID, COVID-19 status, age in years and sex were almost always included in the sample metadata. Where available, HLA class I and class II types were obtained from metadata supplied by the sample provider rather than from assay-based typing.

The CDR3 numbers 13 residues from cysteine through phenylalanine. Only the CDR3 DNA stays, 39 bases, in frame from base 1. Unmatched junction bases come to 4, with V trimmed by 2 bases and J by 6 bases. According to the germline V gene (reference sequence), CDR1 reads GTSNPN and CDR2 reads SVGIG. Paper-wide results and their limitations: Clinical and demographic metadata were provided uncurated, with the amount varying by source and participant.

Details on this clone: The antigen it binds to is not known. No much larger clone is present one base from it, and per-base qualities are unavailable.

The immunoSEQ Assay, a bias-controlled multiplex PCR, was used to amplify TCRbeta CDR3 regions from genomic DNA. Regarding the original processing steps: Nucleated cell counts per sample were estimated from amplification of reference gene primers within the assay. Sequence reads were collapsed and filtered to measure the absolute abundance of every unique TCRbeta CDR3 rearrangement. Productive Simpson clonality was computed per sample as the square root of Simpson's diversity index over productive rearrangements. TCRdb holds this immuneACCESS table with in-frame rearrangements only. Some clones are missing; in checked studies, unresolved V genes explain under half, and the rest has no known cause. D and trimming were read from the DNA, whereas the V and J calls and clone size are those reported in that table. The sample includes 190,000 or so clones, with around 82% observed a single time. The ten largest clones capture roughly 9.8% of the sample.

The collaborating institutions used their own protocols to collect whole blood in K2EDTA tubes. For TCRbeta analysis, collaborators shipped samples in one of three forms: frozen whole blood, isolated PBMCs, or DNA extracted from either of those sample types. This sequence was found in an elderly woman with acute or convalescent COVID-19. The chain is assembled from TRBV30 and TRBJ2-3; TRBD1 lines up with 8 middle nucleotides. Material: peripheral blood. The DNA reads as follows: TGTGCCTGGAGTCCAGGGGGCGCCGATACGCAGTATTTT. This translates into CAWSPGGADTQYF.